Listed below are T cell receptor beta chains from one sample, sequenced in a study of blood T cells in healthy people across ages. TCRdb ran MiXCR on the 5' RACE reads and lists one entry per CDR3 protein. Of about 1.8 million distinct CDR3 sequences in the sample, around 48% were seen once. Sequencing input: blood. The origin of the receptors is a woman between 35 and 50 years old in good health. Each CDR3 is given with its conserved first and last residue. A D gene is named only where the DNA matches it firmly. Not every row has a clone size; where given, it reads once, few, many or a size class.

d_call j_call v_call clone_size cdr3_aa cdr3_nt
TRBD1 TRBJ1-2 TRBV28 . CASSQTGPGYTF TGTGCCAGCAGCCAGACAGGGCCTGGCTACACCTTC
. TRBJ1-2 TRBV20-1 once CSARSQGGHGYTF TGCAGTGCTAGGTCCCAAGGAGGGCATGGCTACACCTTC
. TRBJ2-7 TRBV28 few CASSPVGGPSSYEQYF TGTGCCAGCAGCCCCGTCGGGGGCCCCAGCTCCTACGAGCAGTACTTC
. TRBJ2-7 TRBV27 . CASSLSLPVEQYF TGTGCCAGCAGTTTATCGCTCCCCGTAGAGCAGTACTTC
. TRBJ2-7 TRBV27 . CASSLSQPGHLYEQYF TGTGCCAGCAGTTTATCGCAACCGGGACACCTCTACGAGCAGTACTTC
. TRBJ1-6 TRBV7-9 . CVSGDVNSPLHF TGTGTAAGCGGGGACGTTAATTCACCCCTCCACTTT
. TRBJ1-2 TRBV6-2/TRBV6-3 . CASTQSNYGYTF TGTGCCAGCACCCAATCTAACTATGGCTACACCTTC
. TRBJ1-1 TRBV24-1 few CATSDTGMNTEAFF TGTGCCACCAGTGATACAGGGATGAACACTGAAGCTTTCTTT
TRBD2 TRBJ2-7 TRBV7-2 many CASSLRLAGGYEQYF TGTGCCAGCAGCCTCCGACTAGCGGGGGGATACGAGCAGTACTTC
TRBD1 TRBJ2-6 TRBV6-6 few CASSPQGVHSGANVLTF TGTGCCAGCAGCCCACAGGGGGTCCACTCTGGGGCCAACGTCCTGACTTTC
. TRBJ2-3 TRBV12-3/TRBV12-4 . CASGLGGTDTQYF TGTGCCAGCGGGTTGGGGGGAACAGATACGCAGTATTTT
. TRBJ2-5 TRBV7-9 . CASSPNRAPETQYF TGTGCCAGCAGCCCCAACAGGGCTCCGGAGACCCAGTACTTC
TRBD2 TRBJ2-7 TRBV7-2 many CASSLEGTSGAYEQYF TGTGCCAGCAGCTTAGAAGGGACTAGCGGGGCCTACGAGCAGTACTTC
. TRBJ2-5 TRBV20-1 few CSAGPHDREETQYF TGCAGTGCAGGACCGCACGACAGAGAAGAGACCCAGTACTTC
. TRBJ2-2 TRBV7-3 . CASSPGTSTGELFF TGTGCCAGCAGCCCGGGAACATCCACCGGGGAGCTGTTTTTT
. TRBJ1-2 TRBV4-1 . CASSQGGGRYGYTF TGCGCCAGCAGCCAAGGTGGGGGAAGATATGGCTACACCTTC
. TRBJ2-7 TRBV28 . CASRENPYEQYF TGTGCCAGCCGAGAGAACCCGTACGAGCAGTACTTC
. TRBJ2-5 TRBV20-1 . CSATSPGRMGETQYF TGCAGTGCCACTTCTCCGGGACGGATGGGGGAGACCCAGTACTTC
TRBD2 TRBJ2-4 TRBV9 . CASAGTSGNIQYF TGTGCCAGCGCGGGGACTAGCGGTAACATTCAGTACTTC
. TRBJ2-4 TRBV20-1 . CSARDTGRKNIQYF TGCAGTGCTAGAGATACGGGACGGAAAAACATTCAGTACTTC
. TRBJ2-7 TRBV2 . CASSPIGTPTYEQYF TGTGCCAGCAGTCCGATAGGAACCCCTACCTACGAGCAGTACTTC
TRBD2 TRBJ2-3 TRBV7-8 . CASSEGSGGATYTQYF TGTGCCAGCAGCGAAGGGAGCGGGGGGGCAACCTATACGCAGTATTTT
. TRBJ2-7 TRBV5-1 few CASSLVAGGVSSGAYEQYF TGCGCCAGCAGCTTGGTGGCAGGGGGCGTTTCTAGCGGGGCCTATGAGCAGTACTTC
. TRBJ2-7 TRBV28 many CASSLGVGYEQYF TGTGCCAGCAGTTTGGGGGTGGGCTACGAGCAGTACTTC
. TRBJ2-1 TRBV7-2 few CASSLDASWQLNEQFF TGTGCCAGCAGCTTAGATGCGTCCTGGCAACTAAATGAGCAGTTCTTC
. TRBJ2-7 TRBV11-3 . CASSLDPNNEQYF TGTGCCAGCAGCTTAGATCCCAACAATGAGCAGTACTTC